This T cell receptor (beta chain) appears in the sequencing data of a study of T cell responses to AZD1222 COVID-19 vaccine. Across the whole study: Second-dose groups at about 4 or about 12 weeks were pooled. Study observations and caveats: Reportedly, nearly half the spike-specific TCRs target unmutated variant regions. Repertoires were sampled only after the peak T cell response.

Note on this clone: Its antigen is unknown.

Generated by immunoSEQ multiplex PCR, the TCRdb table keeps only in-frame clones and is missing some. The sample includes around 130,000 clones, about 90% seen only once; the top ten take 5% to 5.5%. This CDR3 region has 20 residues. V lost 2 bases, J lost 2 bases, and 15 bases stayed unmatched. Germline CDR1 reads MNHNS; CDR2 reads SASEGT. The V call is TRBV6-1, the J call TRBJ1-6, with 7 positions matching TRBD1. The sequence came from an adult in good health. The sequencing used peripheral blood, collected on day 0 of AZD1222 vaccination. DNA of the CDR3: TGTGCCAGCAGTGAACTAATCGGACAGGTTGGGGTAACCTATAATTCACCCCTCCACTTT. Translating gives CASSELIGQVGVTYNSPLHF.